Given below is one T cell receptor (beta chain) in context. The antigen remains undetermined. Unmatched junction bases numbered 5, after V lost 4 bases and J lost 5 bases. The CDR3 loop spans 14 amino acids. Germline-derived CDR1 and CDR2 are SGHRS and YFSETQ. In TCRdb, the RT-PCR reads were re-called with MiXCR into one record per CDR3 protein. The repertoire holds approximately 490,000 distinct CDR3 sequences, with more than 7% as singletons. This specimen belongs to a study of response to subunit inactivated influenza vaccine. Study results and limitations: The authors offered the suggestion that each seasonal influenza vaccination recruits few new T cells.

The sample consisted of PBMCs from blood, taken less than 30 months after vaccination. This sequence was found in a man in his fifties or sixties who received an inactivated influenza vaccine. The chain carries TRBV5-1 and TRBJ2-3, with 9 bases aligning to TRBD2. CDR3 nucleotide sequence: TGCGCCAGCAGCCCAGGACTAGCGATAGATACGCAGTATTTT. Its translation: CASSPGLAIDTQYF.